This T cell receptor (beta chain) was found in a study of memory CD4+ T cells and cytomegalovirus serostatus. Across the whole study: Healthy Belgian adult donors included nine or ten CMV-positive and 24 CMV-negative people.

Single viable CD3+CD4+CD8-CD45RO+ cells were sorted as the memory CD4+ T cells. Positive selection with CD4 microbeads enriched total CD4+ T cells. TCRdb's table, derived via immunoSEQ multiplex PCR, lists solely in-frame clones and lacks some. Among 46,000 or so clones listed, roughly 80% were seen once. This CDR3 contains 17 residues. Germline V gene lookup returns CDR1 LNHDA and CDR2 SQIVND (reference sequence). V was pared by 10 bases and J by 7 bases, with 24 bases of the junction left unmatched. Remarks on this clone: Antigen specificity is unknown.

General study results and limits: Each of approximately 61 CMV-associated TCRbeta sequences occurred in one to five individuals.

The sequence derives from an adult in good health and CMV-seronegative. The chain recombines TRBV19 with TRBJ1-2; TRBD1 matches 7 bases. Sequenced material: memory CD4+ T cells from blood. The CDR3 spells CATGVEGLGGGLRGYTF. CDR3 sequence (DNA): TGTGCCACCGGAGTAGAAGGATTAGGGGGCGGTTTGCGTGGCTACACCTTC.